One sample yielded the 24 T cell receptor beta chains listed below, sequenced in a study of low-dose radiotherapy and immunotherapy resistance in tumors (dated by TCRdb to 2021 to 2024). Taken with the paper, the label for time point translates to: before trial treatment. Instrument used: Illumina MiniSeq. First-strand cDNA was synthesized using Superscript III and a set of TRAV- and TRBV-specific primers, so that both TCRalpha and TCRbeta chains were covered. TCRs were amplified with Phusion for approximately 21 PCR cycles, with a constant-region primer paired with the adapter attached to the V primers. TCRdb trimmed public reads at Q25 via fastp, called clones via MiXCR and kept in-frame beta chains. Rows are unified per CDR3 protein, each entry keeping the most common DNA and genes. The sample table shows some 88,000 distinct CDR3 sequences, and roughly 9% are seen once. The top ten hold 0.8% to 1.3% of the sample.

The sample here was PBMCs, taken before treatment. The receptor set was obtained from a male donor with prostate cancer.

This clonotype was detected ten times or more. V usage is TRBV29-1 and J usage is TRBJ2-5, with 11 bases that match TRBD2. CDR1 SQVTM and CDR2 ANQGSEA come from the germline V gene. This CDR3 is built from 15 residues. The V gene end was trimmed by 3 bases and the J gene end by 2 bases; junction bases not matched to a gene: 5. CDR3 protein: CSVDQLAGGQETQYF. In nucleotides, the CDR3 is TGCAGCGTTGATCAGCTAGCGGGAGGTCAAGAGACCCAGTACTTC.

In its sample, this clonotype was seen many times. The gene calls are TRBV2 and TRBJ2-1; D unclear. Trimming pared 7 bases from V and 4 bases from J, leaving 5 bases between. This CDR3 contains 11 residues. CDR1 SNHLY and CDR2 FYNNEI come from the germline V gene. The CDR3 sequence: CASMGYNEQFF. As DNA, the CDR3 is TGTGCCAGCATGGGATACAATGAGCAGTTCTTC.

This clonotype was observed many times. The chain joins TRBV24-1 to TRBJ2-5, with 8 bases aligning to TRBD2. Germline V gene sequence: CDR1 KGHDR, CDR2 SFDVKD. V lost 4 bases and J lost 2; bases outside the gene matches: 17. The CDR3 runs 19 residues. The CDR3 spells CATSEVAGRTSITQETQYF. The CDR3 DNA sequence: TGTGCCACCAGTGAAGTAGCGGGACGGACAAGCATCACACAAGAGACCCAGTACTTC.

This clonotype was seen at least ten times. The rearrangement links TRBV27 to TRBJ2-7; the match to TRBD1 covers 10 bases. The CDR3 is 17 amino acids. CDR1 is MNHEY, CDR2 SMNVEV, per germline (reference sequence). V lost 2 bases, J lost 4 bases, and 11 bases stayed unmatched. The chain's CDR3 is CASSLSISGTGVYEQYF. The CDR3 bases are TGTGCCAGCAGTTTAAGTATTAGCGGGACAGGGGTTTACGAGCAGTACTTC.

This clonotype was observed at least ten times. This sequence joins TRBV20-1 and TRBJ2-3; D not certain. V shed 3 bases and J shed 0 bases, with 7 bases lying between them. CDR1 is DFQATT, CDR2 SNEGSKA, per germline (reference sequence). CDR3 size: 13 residues. DNA of the CDR3: TGCAGTGCTAGCGGGTCAAGCACAGATACGCAGTATTTT. It translates to CSASGSSTDTQYF.

This clonotype showed up many times. The chain has TRBV7-3 and TRBJ2-2; the match to TRBD2 covers 7 bases. The CDR3 has 18 amino acids. Germline CDR1 SGHTA, CDR2 FQGTGA. V lost 3 bases and J lost 7; bases outside the gene matches: 17. The DNA of the CDR3 is TGTGCCAGCAGCTTCCAAAGCGGTTCGGGTTCGGGGGGCGGGGAGCTGTTTTTT. As protein: CASSFQSGSGSGGGELFF. The whole variable domain, filled in from reference TRBV7-3 and TRBJ2-2, reads GAGVSQTPSNKVTEKGKYVELRCDPISGHTALYWYRQSLGQGPEFLIYFQGTGAADDSGLPNDRFFAVRPEGSVSTLKIQRTERGDSAVYLCASSFQSGSGSGGGELFFGEGSRLTVL.

This clonotype was detected only once. The chain has TRBV20-1 and TRBJ2-1, with 10 positions matching TRBD2. CDR3 size: 16 residues. Germline V lookup: CDR1 DFQATT, CDR2 SNEGSKA (reference sequence). Unmatched junction bases numbered 5, after V lost 0 bases and J lost 3 bases. The CDR3, as DNA: TGCAGTGCTAGAGATCTCACTAGCGGGAACTACAATGAGCAGTTCTTC. Its translation is CSARDLTSGNYNEQFF.

This clonotype came up many times. The conserved phenylalanine or tryptophan normally closing the CDR3 is absent here, so this likely arose from a read error. It is unclear where the CDR3 begins or ends on the DNA, so no DNA is shown, and the CDR3 is as TCRdb lists it. This chain joins TRBV12-3 or TRBV12-4 and TRBJ2-1; TRBD2, the D gene given by the table, was not confirmed from the DNA. The CDR3 sequence runs 12 residues, both termini included. The CDR3 sequence: CASSLGLAGGSV.

This clonotype was observed at least ten times. The rearrangement links TRBV2 to TRBJ2-3, with TRBD1 matching 7 bases. The V and J ends lost 9 bases and 7 bases, in that order; junction bases with no gene match: 13. Germline V gene data show CDR1 as SNHLY and CDR2 as FYNNEI. The CDR3 covers 14 residues. CDR3 in amino acids: CARTGTDAHYTQYF. The CDR3 coding sequence is TGTGCCAGGACTGGGACAGACGCACATTATACGCAGTATTTT.

This clonotype appeared many times. The chain links TRBV7-2 to TRBJ2-1; D is unclear. V dropped 4 bases and J dropped 5 bases, with 9 bases sitting between them. The CDR3 runs 13 residues. Germline V gene data show CDR1 as SGHTA and CDR2 as FQGNSA. The CDR3 DNA sequence: TGTGCCAGCAGCTCGACTCGGAACAATGAGCAGTTCTTC. Translation: CASSSTRNNEQFF. Together with reference TRBV7-2 and TRBJ2-1, the CDR3 gives the full variable domain: GAGVSQSPSNKVTEKGKDVELRCDPISGHTALYWYRQSLGQGLEFLIYFQGNSAPDKSGLPSDRFSAERTGGSVSTLTIQRTQQEDSAVYLCASSSTRNNEQFFGPGTRLTVL.

There are many counts of this clonotype. J is TRBJ2-3 and V is TRBV9; 11 bases line up with TRBD1. The CDR3 is made up of 15 amino acids. J was trimmed by 3 bases and V by 2 bases; bases with no gene match: 2. Germline V CDR1 and CDR2: SGDLS, YYNGEE. CDR3 loop: CASSVGTGGTDTQYF. Here the CDR3 DNA reads TGTGCCAGCAGCGTCGGGACAGGGGGTACAGATACGCAGTATTTT.

This clonotype was observed at least ten times. CDR3 in amino acids: CASSSGGAGGYTF. The CDR3 DNA reads as TGTGCCAGCAGTTCAGGTGGAGCGGGTGGCTACACCTTC. This chain joins TRBV28 and TRBJ1-2; D unresolved. V shed 4 bases and J shed 7 bases, with 13 bases lying between them. There are 13 residues in the CDR3. Per germline, CDR1 MDHEN and CDR2 SYDVKM.

In this sample, this clonotype turned up many times. The V and J genes are TRBV5-1 and TRBJ2-5, with D hard to call. The CDR3 has 13 residues. Germline CDR1 is SGHRS and CDR2 is YFSETQ. V was trimmed by 0 bases and J by 1 base, leaving 4 bases between them. CDR3 protein: CASSLGVQETQYF. Written as DNA, the CDR3 is TGCGCCAGCAGCTTGGGGGTCCAAGAGACCCAGTACTTC.

In its sample, this clonotype was seen many times. The chain is built from TRBV5-1 and TRBJ2-1; TRBD1 matches 9 bases. Per the germline V gene, CDR1 is SGHRS and CDR2 is YFSETQ. The CDR3 runs to 14 residues. The trim removed 4 bases at V and 8 bases at J, leaving 7 bases unmatched. CDR3 nucleotides: TGCGCCAGCAGCATCCGGGACAGGGATTATGAGCAGTTCTTC. It yields the protein CASSIRDRDYEQFF.

There are many counts of this clonotype. The rearrangement uses TRBV27 and TRBJ2-1, with D possibly TRBD2 on 6 matching bases. CDR3 length: 17 residues. From germline, CDR1 is MNHEY and CDR2 SMNVEV (reference sequence). Between the trimmed V and J ends, which lost 4 bases and 0 bases, there was a span of 16 bases. CDR3 loop: CASSSRWGRSSYNEQFF. The CDR3 DNA is TGTGCCAGCAGTTCCCGTTGGGGGAGGAGCTCCTACAATGAGCAGTTCTTC.

In its sample, this clonotype was seen many times. This rearrangement joins TRBV10-3 to TRBJ1-6; 11 nucleotides align to TRBD1. The trim removed 6 bases at V and 9 bases at J, leaving 4 bases unmatched. The CDR3 sequence is 14 residues long. Germline V gene data show CDR1 as ENHRY and CDR2 as SYGVKD. CDR3 in amino acids: CAIRDRGRGSPLHF. The CDR3 DNA is TGTGCCATCAGGGACAGGGGGCGCGGTTCACCCCTCCACTTT.

This clonotype was detected ten times or more. V usage is TRBV3-1 and J usage is TRBJ1-6, with unresolved D. The CDR3 extends over 14 amino acids. CDR1 and CDR2 from the germline V gene are LGHDT and YNNKEL (reference sequence). Trimming shortened V by 4 bases and J by 10 bases, and 14 bases separated the two germline ends. CDR3 sequence reads: CASSPRGEGSPLHF. CDR3 DNA sequence: TGTGCCAGCAGCCCGCGCGGAGAAGGATCACCCCTCCACTTT. Full variable domain (outside the CDR3, taken from reference TRBV3-1 and TRBJ1-6): DTAVSQTPKYLVTQMGNDKSIKCEQNLGHDTMYWYKQDSKKFLKIMFSYNNKELIINETVPNRFSPKSPDKAHLNLHINSLELGDSAVYFCASSPRGEGSPLHFGNGTRLTVT.

This clonotype was recorded many times. The gene calls are TRBV28 and TRBJ2-5; TRBD2 might be the D (6 bases). The V and J ends lost 7 bases and 0 bases respectively, with 21 bases between them. Germline loops: CDR1 MDHEN, CDR2 SYDVKM. The CDR3 contains 17 residues. CDR3 region: CASTTKMLAEYQETQYF. The CDR3 DNA reads as TGTGCCAGCACCACCAAGATGTTAGCGGAATACCAAGAGACCCAGTACTTC.

Ten or more counts support this clonotype. The chain employs TRBV24-1 and TRBJ2-1; TRBD2 agrees at 9 bases. J lost 5 bases, V lost 0 bases, and 4 bases had no gene match. The CDR3 covers 16 residues. CDR1 KGHDR and CDR2 SFDVKD come from the germline V gene. For the CDR3, the DNA is TGTGCCACCAGTGATTTGGCCGGGACTAGCAACAATGAGCAGTTCTTC. Translating it yields CATSDLAGTSNNEQFF.

This clonotype was seen repeatedly, ten times or more. The chain combines TRBV19 with TRBJ1-2; tentatively, D is TRBD1 (5 bases). CDR1 is LNHDA, CDR2 SQIVND, per germline (reference sequence). Trimming took 4 bases from V and 2 from J, leaving 11 bases between them. CDR3 length equals 14 residues. CDR3 in DNA: TGTGCCAGTAGTACGACCCGGGACAACTATGGCTACACCTTC. This sequence encodes CASSTTRDNYGYTF.

This clonotype was seen at least ten times. V and J are TRBV4-3 and TRBJ2-7; the match to TRBD2 covers 8 bases. The V and J ends lost 0 bases and 0 bases, in that order; junction bases with no gene match: 10. CDR3 length equals 18 residues. Germline lookup yields CDR1 LGHNA and CDR2 YSLEER. CDR3 amino acids: CASSQDSAGGSASYEQYF. CDR3 nucleotides: TGCGCCAGCAGCCAAGATTCTGCGGGAGGTTCGGCCTCCTACGAGCAGTACTTC.

This clonotype was counted at least ten times. The chain joins TRBV19 to TRBJ2-4; maybe TRBD2 (6 bases). Germline V lookup: CDR1 LNHDA, CDR2 SQIVND (reference sequence). There are 13 residues in the CDR3. V lost 5 bases, J lost 7 bases, and 12 bases lay in between. The CDR3 DNA sequence: TGTGCCAGTAGTCAGCGGAGCGGGAACATTCAGTACTTC. Amino acids: CASSQRSGNIQYF.

This clonotype was recorded many times. The J gene is TRBJ1-1, the V gene TRBV18; no firm D call. V lost 3 bases to trimming and J lost 5 bases, with 13 bases between them. Germline assignment: CDR1 KGHSH and CDR2 LQKENI. The CDR3 is made up of 14 amino acids. The CDR3 DNA reads TGTGCCAGCTCACCCCCGACCCCAGCTACTGAAGCTTTCTTT. Translated: CASSPPTPATEAFF. The full variable domain, rest sourced from reference TRBV18 and TRBJ1-1, is NAGVMQNPRHLVRRRGQEARLRCSPMKGHSHVYWYRQLPEEGLKFMVYLQKENIIDESGMPKERFSAEFPKEGPSILRIQQVVRGDSAAYFCASSPPTPATEAFFGQGTRLTVV.

This clonotype showed up many times. This sequence joins TRBV20-1 and TRBJ2-1, with a tentative D call TRBD2 (5 bases). The germline V gene has CDR1 DFQATT and CDR2 SNEGSKA (reference sequence). The V gene lost 0 bases and the J gene lost 12 bases, with 21 bases spanning the gap. The CDR3 is made up of 15 amino acids. The CDR3 sequence: CSARDGSGTPYGQFF. CDR3 bases: TGCAGTGCTAGAGATGGGAGCGGCACCCCCTACGGGCAGTTCTTC.